The present TCR beta chain was sequenced within a study of blood T cell repertoires in COVID-19. Study background: PBMCs, B-cell-depleted T cells, or T cells provided the cDNA or gDNA that made up the material.

As handled by the study authors: The authors estimated nucleated cell counts from reference gene primer amplification. Measured with immunoSEQ multiplex PCR; TCRdb has only the in-frame clones, and not every one. Clone size and V and J calls were adopted from that table, with D and trimming inferred from the DNA. The sample carries about 380,000 clones, about 88% recorded once. Categorization into cohorts depended on clinical history that participants reported. Recovered status applied to Cohort 3 donors who had two consecutive negative PCRs. It also applied to those with clearance or with symptom resolution. Trimming shortened V by 2 bases and J by 5 bases, and 12 bases separated the two germline ends. CDR1 and CDR2 (germline): SNHLY, FYNNEI. This CDR3 has 14 residues.

This chain uses TRBV2 with TRBJ1-1; TRBD1 might be the D (5 bases). The receptor comes from a woman between 18 and 29 years old who had recovered from COVID-19. Material for sequencing was PBMCs or T cells enriched from blood (not recorded which). The CDR3 DNA sequence: TGTGCCAGCAGTGAAACGGCAGGGCTTACTGAAGCTTTCTTT. This encodes CASSETAGLTEAFF.